One and the same sample provided the 21 T cell receptor beta chains below, sequenced in a study of T cells in Graves' hyperthyroidism and ophthalmopathy. What was amplified from RNA transcripts were TCR beta CDR3 regions. A first-round RT-PCR of the TCR CDR3 used the HTBI primer set. TCRdb re-called the multiplex PCR reads with MiXCR, one entry per CDR3 protein. Found here are approximately 590,000 distinct CDR3 sequences, around 42% of them singletons; the top ten hold just under 8.5%. Sequences were obtained from peripheral blood or thyroid tissue (not recorded which). Receptors were obtained from a young woman with Graves' hyperthyroidism.

This chain connects TRBV7-3 to TRBJ2-7; 10 positions agree with TRBD1. With V trimmed by 6 bases and J by 0 bases, 14 bases remained unmatched. Germline-derived CDR1 and CDR2 are SGHTA and FQGTGA. This CDR3 is 18 amino acids long. This CDR3 reads CASRDRGSGGTASYEQYF. As DNA, the CDR3 is TGTGCCAGCAGGGACAGGGGGTCAGGGGGAACCGCCTCCTACGAGCAGTACTTC. The entire variable domain, with the rest obtained from reference TRBV7-3 and TRBJ2-7, is as follows: GAGVSQTPSNKVTEKGKYVELRCDPISGHTALYWYRQSLGQGPEFLIYFQGTGAADDSGLPNDRFFAVRPEGSVSTLKIQRTERGDSAVYLCASRDRGSGGTASYEQYFGPGTRLTVT.

Many counts were recorded for this clonotype. J is TRBJ1-1 and V is TRBV7-2; 8 bases fit TRBD1. J was trimmed by 1 base and V by 5 bases; bases with no gene match: 6. In germline, CDR1 is SGHTA, CDR2 FQGNSA. CDR3 size: 15 residues. The DNA of the CDR3 is TGTGCCAGCAGCCGGACAGGGCGAGAGAACACTGAAGCTTTCTTT. The encoded protein is CASSRTGRENTEAFF.

The chain couples TRBV11-1 to TRBJ2-7; weak D call: TRBD1 (5 bases). The length of the CDR3 is 16 residues. Germline V gives CDR1 SGHAT, CDR2 FQDESV (reference sequence). The V gene lost 5 bases and the J gene lost 4 bases, with 21 bases spanning the gap. CDR3 bases: TGTGCCAGCAGCCCCCTTGATGGGAAGGGGCCGTACGAGCAGTACTTC. Encoded protein: CASSPLDGKGPYEQYF.

This clonotype was found many times. This rearrangement joins TRBV24-1 to TRBJ2-5, with TRBD1 matching over 10 bases. Germline CDR1 reads KGHDR; CDR2 reads SFDVKD. CDR3 length: 15 amino acids. Germline trimming cut 3 bases from V and 5 bases from J; bases unmatched to any gene: 5. In DNA, the CDR3 is TGTGCCACCAGTGATCGGGACAGGGGCAGGGAGACCCAGTACTTC. This translates into CATSDRDRGRETQYF.

This clonotype was found a few times. The genes are TRBV12-3 or TRBV12-4 and TRBJ2-5, with 8 bases identical to TRBD2. The V gene end was trimmed by 3 bases and the J gene end by 0 bases; junction bases not matched to a gene: 3. CDR3 length equals 15 residues. CDR3 region: CASSLSSGYQETQYF. The CDR3 nucleotides read TGTGCCAGCAGTTTGTCTAGCGGGTACCAAGAGACCCAGTACTTC.

This clonotype was seen a few times. J is TRBJ2-7 and V is TRBV27; TRBD2 agrees at 9 bases. Germline loops: CDR1 MNHEY, CDR2 SMNVEV (reference sequence). After removal of 6 bases from V and 5 bases from J, the junction contained 8 bases not matched to a gene. The CDR3 covers 14 residues. The CDR3 DNA follows: TGTGCCAGCAGCCCGGGACTAGCAGAACACGAGCAGTACTTC. Amino acid sequence: CASSPGLAEHEQYF.

This clonotype was seen more than once but under ten times. This rearrangement joins TRBV29-1 to TRBJ2-6; perhaps TRBD1 as D (6 bases). Trimming removed 1 base at V and 0 bases at J, with 16 bases between. From germline, CDR1 is SQVTM and CDR2 ANQGSEA. This CDR3 spans 18 amino acids. The CDR3 DNA follows: TGCAGCGTTGAAGCAAGGGGCAGGGGCTCCTCTGGGGCCAACGTCCTGACTTTC. It is translated as CSVEARGRGSSGANVLTF.

Concerning this clonotype itself: One junction end does not reproduce the germline sequence, and a read error may be involved. The rearrangement links TRBV11-2 to TRBJ1-1; 9 bases are a match to TRBD1. Germline CDR1 is SGHAT and CDR2 is FQNNGV. The CDR3 length is 14 residues. CDR3 sequence: CASSGGQGTTEVFF. The CDR3 region has the DNA TGTGCCAGCAGCGGCGGACAGGGGACGACTGAAGTTTTCTTT. Together with reference TRBV11-2 and TRBJ1-1, the CDR3 gives the full variable domain: EAGVAQSPRYKIIEKRQSVAFWCNPISGHATLYWYQQILGQGPKLLIQFQNNGVVDDSQLPKDRFSAERLKGVDSTLKIQPAKLEDSAVYLCASSGGQGTTEVFFGQGTRLTVV.

In its sample, this clonotype was seen a few times. V gene TRBV7-9 combines with J gene TRBJ1-1, with 8 bases fitting TRBD1. The CDR3 covers 18 residues. Germline V lookup: CDR1 SEHNR, CDR2 FQNEAQ (reference sequence). J was trimmed by 1 base and V by 8 bases; bases with no gene match: 18. The CDR3 DNA follows: TGTGCCAGCGACCCGAGACTGGGCAGGGGGCAAGGGAACACTGAAGCTTTCTTT. Its translation: CASDPRLGRGQGNTEAFF.

This clonotype was recorded at least ten times. The chain uses TRBV2 and TRBJ2-1; the D is unclear. Trimming pared 6 bases from V and 10 bases from J, leaving 13 bases between. The CDR3 length is 12 residues. The germline V gene has CDR1 SNHLY and CDR2 FYNNEI. CDR3 in amino acids: CASSPEREEQFF. CDR3 bases: TGTGCCAGCAGCCCCGAAAGGGAAGAGCAGTTCTTC.

Regarding this clonotype: An end of the junction does not agree with germline; a read error may underlie this. CDR3 DNA: TGTGCCAGCAGTTACCTAAAAGCTGGGACTACCTATTTC. Protein: CASSYLKAGTTYF. V is TRBV6-5 and J is TRBJ2-5, with 7 bases matching TRBD2. Germline V gene sequence: CDR1 MNHEY, CDR2 SVGAGI. The CDR3 loop spans 13 amino acids.

This clonotype was seen many times. This sequence joins TRBV10-1 and TRBJ1-2, with 7 nucleotides matching TRBD1. Germline V gene lookup returns CDR1 WNHNN and CDR2 SYGVQD (reference sequence). The CDR3 runs 12 residues. V dropped 10 bases and J dropped 5; count of bases not matched to a gene: 7. CDR3 nucleotides: TGCGCCAACAGGGGCGTCGAGTATGGCTACACCTTC. This encodes CANRGVEYGYTF.

The gene calls are TRBV24-1 and TRBJ1-1; D possibly corresponds to TRBD1 (6 bases). Germline CDR1 reads KGHDR; CDR2 reads SFDVKD. With 11 bases removed from V and 6 bases from J, the gap between germline ends came to 18 bases. This CDR3 spans 13 amino acids. CDR3 loop: CASASGGRAEAFF. CDR3 DNA: TGTGCCAGTGCGTCTGGGGGCAGGGCTGAAGCTTTCTTT.

This clonotype was recorded a few times. The chain has TRBV20-1 and TRBJ2-7, with TRBD1 matching 7 bases. Germline CDR1 reads DFQATT; CDR2 reads SNEGSKA (reference sequence). The CDR3 contains 12 residues. J was trimmed by 1 base and V by 4 bases; bases with no gene match: 1. Here the CDR3 DNA reads TGCAGTGCTAAGGACAGGTCCTACGAGCAGTACTTC. Its translation: CSAKDRSYEQYF.

This clonotype was detected once. The V gene is TRBV20-1, the J gene TRBJ2-7, with unresolved D. The CDR3 is made up of 13 amino acids. Trimming left V 0 bases short and J 3 bases short, with 9 bases between. In germline, CDR1 is DFQATT, CDR2 SNEGSKA (reference sequence). This CDR3 reads CSARERVGYEQYF. Here the CDR3 DNA reads TGCAGTGCTAGAGAAAGGGTTGGCTACGAGCAGTACTTC.

This clonotype was observed many times. The CDR3 nucleotides read TGTGCCAGCAGTGTGGTCGGGGATCAGCCCCAGCATTTT. Amino acid sequence: CASSVVGDQPQHF. The J gene is TRBJ1-5, the V gene TRBV2; no clear D. The CDR3 consists of 13 residues. V gave up 4 bases and J gave up 5 bases, with 9 bases separating them. CDR1 is SNHLY, CDR2 FYNNEI, per germline. Full variable domain (remainder filled in from reference TRBV2 and TRBJ1-5): EPEVTQTPSHQVTQMGQEVILRCVPISNHLYFYWYRQILGQKVEFLVSFYNNEISEKSEIFDDQFSVERPDGSNFTLKIRSTKLEDSAMYFCASSVVGDQPQHFGDGTRLSIL.

CDR3 sequence (DNA): TGCAGTGCTAGGGGGGCCTCCTACGAGCAGTACTTC. Translated, it gives CSARGASYEQYF. The chain carries TRBV20-1 and TRBJ2-7; D is perhaps TRBD1 (6 bases). CDR1 and CDR2 from the germline V gene are DFQATT and SNEGSKA (reference sequence). V gave up 3 bases and J gave up 0 bases, with 6 bases separating them. The CDR3 spans 12 residues.

A note on this clonotype: A much bigger clone sits one base away, suggesting this may be a read error. V and J are TRBV5-2 and TRBJ2-7; no check of the table's D call, TRBD2, against the DNA was made. TRBV5-2 is tagged as a pseudogene. There are 15 residues in the CDR3. The CDR3 loop reads CASYYRLVGAGEQYF. The CDR3 DNA sequence: TGTGCCAGCTACTACCGACTAGTTGGAGCTGGTGAGCAGTACTTC.

In the case of this clonotype: Just one base apart from a much larger clone, this may be a read error. The V call is TRBV5-1, the J call TRBJ1-5, with 9 positions matching TRBD1. The CDR3 spans 15 residues. CDR1 is SGHRS, CDR2 YFSETQ, per germline. J lost 1 base, V lost 7 bases, and 6 bases had no gene match. The CDR3 nucleotides read TGCGCCAGCGGCTCCGGGACAGGGAGCAATCAGCCCCAGCATTTT. Its protein product is CASGSGTGSNQPQHF.

The table lists this clonotype with a few counts. The V and J genes are TRBV4-3 and TRBJ2-5; D gene ambiguous. The CDR3 totals 14 residues. Trimming left V 2 bases short and J 4 bases short, with 11 bases between. CDR1 is LGHNA, CDR2 YSLEER, per germline. CDR3 sequence reads: CASSQYRVRETQYF. The CDR3 DNA reads TGCGCCAGCAGCCAATACCGGGTTAGAGAGACCCAGTACTTC.

This rearrangement joins TRBV7-2 to TRBJ1-5; TRBD1 is a possible D gene (6 bases). V lost 5 bases to trimming and J lost 0 bases, with 11 bases between them. Germline V gene sequence: CDR1 SGHTA, CDR2 FQGNSA. The CDR3 contains 15 residues. CDR3 sequence (DNA): TGTGCCAGCAGCGGACAGCCTTATAGCAATCAGCCCCAGCATTTT. The encoded protein is CASSGQPYSNQPQHF. The variable domain in full, with the rest retrieved from reference TRBV7-2 and TRBJ1-5, is GAGVSQSPSNKVTEKGKDVELRCDPISGHTALYWYRQSLGQGLEFLIYFQGNSAPDKSGLPSDRFSAERTGGSVSTLTIQRTQQEDSAVYLCASSGQPYSNQPQHFGDGTRLSIL.